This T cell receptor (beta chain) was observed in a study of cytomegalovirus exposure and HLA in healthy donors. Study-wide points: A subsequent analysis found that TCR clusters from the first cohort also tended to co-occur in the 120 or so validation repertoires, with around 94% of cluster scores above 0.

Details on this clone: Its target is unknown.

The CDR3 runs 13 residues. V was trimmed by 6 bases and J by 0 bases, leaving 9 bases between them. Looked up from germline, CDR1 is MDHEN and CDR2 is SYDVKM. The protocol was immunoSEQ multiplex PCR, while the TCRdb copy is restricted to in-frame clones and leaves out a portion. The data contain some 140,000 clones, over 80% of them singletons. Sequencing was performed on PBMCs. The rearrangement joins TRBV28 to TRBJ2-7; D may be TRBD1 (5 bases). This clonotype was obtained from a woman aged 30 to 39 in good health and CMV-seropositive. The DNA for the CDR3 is TGTGCCAGCAGCGCAGGGTACTCCTACGAGCAGTACTTC. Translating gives CASSAGYSYEQYF.